A selection of T cell receptor beta chains follows, all from one sample in a study of beta chain features in type 1 diabetes. The table came from immunoSEQ multiplex PCR; TCRdb's copy has only in-frame clones and leaves some out. This sample has hundreds of thousands of clones, with around 15% found just once. Sequencing was done on a sample of naive CD4+ T cells from blood. The receptor set was obtained from a man younger than 35 with type 1 diabetes. Each CDR3 is given with its conserved first and last residue. D genes are given only for firm matches. Not all rows give a size; the values are once, few, many and, for expanded clones, a class.

clone size	V gene	J gene	CDR3 length	D gene	CDR3 protein	CDR3 DNA
few	TRBV28	TRBJ2-7	14	NA	CASSLSQSSYEQYF	TGTGCCAGCAGTTTGTCGCAGAGCTCCTACGAGCAGTACTTC
NA	TRBV5-1	TRBJ2-5	14	TRBD1	CASSLRDSQETQYF	TGCGCCAGCAGCTTGAGGGACAGCCAAGAGACCCAGTACTTC
few	TRBV6-5	TRBJ2-2	15	NA	CASSGGSANTGELFF	TGTGCCAGCAGTGGGGGTTCCGCGAACACCGGGGAGCTGTTTTTT
NA	TRBV5-4	TRBJ1-1	15	NA	CASSLGLLSSPDAFF	TGTGCCAGCAGCTTGGGACTCCTTAGTAGCCCCGATGCTTTCTTT
few	TRBV11-1	TRBJ2-5	11	NA	CASRRQETQYF	TGTGCGTCAAGGCGTCAAGAGACCCAGTACTTC
NA	TRBV5-1	TRBJ2-5	16	NA	CASSLTGREVWETQYF	TGCGCCAGCAGCTTGACAGGGAGAGAGGTCTGGGAGACCCAGTACTTC
NA	TRBV9	TRBJ2-7	16	NA	CASSVGSTVGSYEQYF	TGTGCCAGCAGCGTAGGTTCGACGGTTGGGTCCTACGAGCAGTACTTC
NA	TRBV14	TRBJ2-1	15	TRBD2	CASSKLAGGYNEQFF	TGTGCCAGCAGCAAACTAGCGGGGGGGTACAATGAGCAGTTCTTC
few	TRBV28	TRBJ2-1	9	NA	CASSPGPFF	TGTGCCAGCAGTCCCGGACCTTTCTTC
NA	TRBV30	TRBJ2-3	13	NA	CAWIRGATDTQYF	TGTGCCTGGATACGGGGGGCAACAGATACGCAGTATTTT
NA	TRBV19	TRBJ2-7	16	TRBD2	CASSIPGSAGVVEQYF	TGTGCCAGTAGTATACCAGGCTCGGCGGGGGTGGTCGAGCAGTACTTC